The present T cell receptor (beta chain) was sequenced within a study of cytomegalovirus exposure and HLA in healthy donors. Study details: The same platform was used for the 130 or so validation repertoires as for the roughly 670 first-cohort repertoires, as reported in a later analysis. Study results and limitations: In vitro data verified three CMV-associated chains as specific for CMV antigens.

This table comes from immunoSEQ multiplex PCR, and its TCRdb copy is limited to in-frame clones, with some not included. The repertoire holds roughly 330,000 clones, with approximately 86% as singletons. This CDR3 contains 17 residues. Per germline, CDR1 SGHRS and CDR2 YFSETQ. Germline trimming cut 3 bases from V and 7 bases from J; bases unmatched to any gene: 10. There are a few counts of this clone. The antigen is unknown. The J gene is TRBJ1-6, the V gene TRBV5-1; 10 bases match TRBD1. This TCR was recovered from a woman aged 25 to 39 in good health and CMV-seropositive. The sample taken for sequencing was PBMCs. The CDR3 nucleotides are TGCGCCAGCAGCTCGAGCAGGGACAGGGGAGGGAATTCACCCCTCCACTTT. Its translation is CASSSSRDRGGNSPLHF.